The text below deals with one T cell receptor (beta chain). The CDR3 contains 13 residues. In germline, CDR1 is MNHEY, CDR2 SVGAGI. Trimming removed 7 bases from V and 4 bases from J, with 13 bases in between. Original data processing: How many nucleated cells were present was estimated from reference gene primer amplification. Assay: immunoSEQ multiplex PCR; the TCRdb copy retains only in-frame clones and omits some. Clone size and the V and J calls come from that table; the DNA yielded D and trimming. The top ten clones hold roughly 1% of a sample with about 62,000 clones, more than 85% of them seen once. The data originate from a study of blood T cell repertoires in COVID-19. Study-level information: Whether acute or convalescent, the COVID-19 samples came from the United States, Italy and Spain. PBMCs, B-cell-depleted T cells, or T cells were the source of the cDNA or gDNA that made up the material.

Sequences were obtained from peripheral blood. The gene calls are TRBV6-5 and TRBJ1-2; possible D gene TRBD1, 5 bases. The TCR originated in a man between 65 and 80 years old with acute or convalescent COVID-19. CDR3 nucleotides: TGTGCCAGCATGGAGAGAAGGGGCTATGGCTACACCTTC. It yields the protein CASMERRGYGYTF.